This T cell receptor (beta chain) was identified in a study of type 1 and type 2 diabetes patients. The wider study: The cohort mixed type 1 diabetes, type 2 diabetes and nondiabetic donors. Overall study results and limits: Age and gender were not matched between study groups.

Regarding this clonotype: Its antigen is unknown.

Roughly 10 milliliters of peripheral blood were drawn from each donor. Genomic DNA was the PCR template. Multiplex PCR with 30 forward and 13 reverse primers amplified the TCR beta CDR3. MiXCR, applied by TCRdb to the multiplex PCR reads, yields one record per CDR3 protein. Here the sample spans a few hundred thousand distinct CDR3 sequences, more than 40% being singletons. Germline-derived CDR1 and CDR2 are SGHTA and FQGNSA. The CDR3 contains 16 residues. V dropped 0 bases and J dropped 8; count of bases not matched to a gene: 9. The genes are TRBV7-2 and TRBJ2-2, with 7 bases aligning to TRBD2. The sequence derives from a man aged 18 to 30 with type 2 diabetes. The sequencing sample was made of peripheral blood mononuclear cells (PBMCs). CDR3 sequence: CASSLAATGGSGELFF. The CDR3 DNA reads TGTGCCAGCAGCTTAGCCGCGACGGGAGGATCTGGGGAGCTGTTTTTT.